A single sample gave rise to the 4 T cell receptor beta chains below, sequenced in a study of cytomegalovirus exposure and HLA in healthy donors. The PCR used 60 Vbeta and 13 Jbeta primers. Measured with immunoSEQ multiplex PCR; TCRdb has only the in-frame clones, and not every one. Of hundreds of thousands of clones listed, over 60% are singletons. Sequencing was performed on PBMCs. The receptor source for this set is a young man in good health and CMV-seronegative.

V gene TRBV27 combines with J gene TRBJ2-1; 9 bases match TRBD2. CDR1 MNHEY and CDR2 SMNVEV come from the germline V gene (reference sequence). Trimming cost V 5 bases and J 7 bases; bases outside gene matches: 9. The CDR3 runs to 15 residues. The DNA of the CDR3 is TGTGCCAGCAGTCCCCTAGCGGGGAAGCGGAATGAGCAGTTCTTC. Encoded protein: CASSPLAGKRNEQFF.

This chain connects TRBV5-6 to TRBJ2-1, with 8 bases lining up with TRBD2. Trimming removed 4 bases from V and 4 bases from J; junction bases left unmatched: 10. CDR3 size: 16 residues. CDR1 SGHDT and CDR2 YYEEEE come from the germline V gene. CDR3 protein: CASSAPPAGAYNEQFF. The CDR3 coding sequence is TGTGCCAGCAGCGCCCCCCCAGCGGGGGCTTACAATGAGCAGTTCTTC.

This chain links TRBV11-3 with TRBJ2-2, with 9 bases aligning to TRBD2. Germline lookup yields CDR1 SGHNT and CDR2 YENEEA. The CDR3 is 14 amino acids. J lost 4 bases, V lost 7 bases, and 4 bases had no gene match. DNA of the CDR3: TGTGCCAGCACCGGACTAGCGACCACCGGGGAGCTGTTTTTT. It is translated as CASTGLATTGELFF.

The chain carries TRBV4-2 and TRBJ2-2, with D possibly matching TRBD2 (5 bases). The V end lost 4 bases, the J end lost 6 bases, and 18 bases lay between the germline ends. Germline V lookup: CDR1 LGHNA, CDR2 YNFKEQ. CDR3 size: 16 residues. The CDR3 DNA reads TGTGCCAGCAGCCGGGTCTCCACGGAGAGGGCCGGGGAGCTGTTTTTT. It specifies CASSRVSTERAGELFF.